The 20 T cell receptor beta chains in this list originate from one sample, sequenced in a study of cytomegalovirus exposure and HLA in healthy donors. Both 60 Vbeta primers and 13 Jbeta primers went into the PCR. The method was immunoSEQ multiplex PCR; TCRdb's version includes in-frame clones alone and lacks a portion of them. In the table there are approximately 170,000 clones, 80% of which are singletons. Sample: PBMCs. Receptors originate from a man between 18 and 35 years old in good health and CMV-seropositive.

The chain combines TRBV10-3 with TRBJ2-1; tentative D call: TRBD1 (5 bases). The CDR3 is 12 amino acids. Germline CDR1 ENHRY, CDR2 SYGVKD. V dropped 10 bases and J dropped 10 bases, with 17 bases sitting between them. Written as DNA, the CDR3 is TGTGCCAACTGGGGCAGGTCCTTAGAGCAGTTCTTC. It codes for CANWGRSLEQFF.

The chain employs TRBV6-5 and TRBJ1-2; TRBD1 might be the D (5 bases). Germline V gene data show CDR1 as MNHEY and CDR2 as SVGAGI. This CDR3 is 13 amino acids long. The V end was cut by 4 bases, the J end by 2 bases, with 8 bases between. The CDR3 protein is CASSSGGNYGYTF. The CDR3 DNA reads TGTGCCAGCAGTTCTGGGGGGAACTATGGCTACACCTTC.

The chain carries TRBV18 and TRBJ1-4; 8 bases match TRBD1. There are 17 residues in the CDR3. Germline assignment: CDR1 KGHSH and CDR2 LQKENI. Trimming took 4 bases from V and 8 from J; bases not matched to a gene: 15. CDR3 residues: CASSRISMTGVYEKLFF. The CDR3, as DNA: TGTGCCAGCTCACGAATATCGATGACAGGGGTTTACGAAAAACTGTTTTTT.

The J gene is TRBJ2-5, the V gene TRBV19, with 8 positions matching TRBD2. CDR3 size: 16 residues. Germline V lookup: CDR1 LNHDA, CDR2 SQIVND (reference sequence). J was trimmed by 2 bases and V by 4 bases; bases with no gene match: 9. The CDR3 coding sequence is TGTGCCAGTAGTAAGGGACTAGTGGGGGATCAAGAGACCCAGTACTTC. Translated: CASSKGLVGDQETQYF.

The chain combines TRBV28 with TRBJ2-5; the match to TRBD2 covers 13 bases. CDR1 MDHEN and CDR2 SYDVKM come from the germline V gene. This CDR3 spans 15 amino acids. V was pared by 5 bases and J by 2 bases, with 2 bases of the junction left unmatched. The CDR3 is CASSRLAGGQETQYF. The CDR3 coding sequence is TGTGCCAGCAGTCGACTAGCGGGAGGTCAAGAGACCCAGTACTTC.

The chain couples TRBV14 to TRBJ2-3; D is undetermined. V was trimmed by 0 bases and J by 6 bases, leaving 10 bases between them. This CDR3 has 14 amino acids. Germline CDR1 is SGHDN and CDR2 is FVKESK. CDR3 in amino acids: CASSQELFSDTQYF. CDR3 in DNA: TGTGCCAGCAGCCAAGAATTGTTTAGCGATACGCAGTATTTT.

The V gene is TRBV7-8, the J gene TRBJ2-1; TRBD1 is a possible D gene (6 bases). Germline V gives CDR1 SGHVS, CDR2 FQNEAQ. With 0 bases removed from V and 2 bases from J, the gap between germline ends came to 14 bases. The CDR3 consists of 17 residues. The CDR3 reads CASSLAGAPGTYNEQFF. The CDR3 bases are TGTGCCAGCAGCTTAGCGGGGGCGCCGGGGACCTACAATGAGCAGTTCTTC. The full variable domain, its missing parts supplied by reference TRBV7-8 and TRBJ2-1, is GAGVSQSPRYKVAKRGQDVALRCDPISGHVSLFWYQQALGQGPEFLTYFQNEAQLDKSGLPSDRFFAERPEGSVSTLKIQRTQQEDSAVYLCASSLAGAPGTYNEQFFGPGTRLTVL.

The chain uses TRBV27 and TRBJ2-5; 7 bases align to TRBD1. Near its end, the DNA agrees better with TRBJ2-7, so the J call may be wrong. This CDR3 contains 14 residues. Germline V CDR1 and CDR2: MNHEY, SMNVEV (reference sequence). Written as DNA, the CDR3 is TGTGCCAGCAGTCTGGGACAGTCTCCCTACGAGCAGTACTTC. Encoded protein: CASSLGQSPYEQYF.

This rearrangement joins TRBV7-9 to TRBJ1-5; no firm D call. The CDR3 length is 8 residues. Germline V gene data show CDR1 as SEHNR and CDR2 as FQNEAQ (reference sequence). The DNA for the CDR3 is TGTGCAATACAGCCCCAGCATTTT. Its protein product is CAIQPQHF. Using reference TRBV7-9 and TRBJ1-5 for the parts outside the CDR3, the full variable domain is DTGVSQNPRHKITKRGQNVTFRCDPISEHNRLYWYRQTLGQGPEFLTYFQNEAQLEKSRLLSDRFSAERPKGSFSTLEIQRTEQGDSAMYLCAIQPQHFGDGTRLSIL.

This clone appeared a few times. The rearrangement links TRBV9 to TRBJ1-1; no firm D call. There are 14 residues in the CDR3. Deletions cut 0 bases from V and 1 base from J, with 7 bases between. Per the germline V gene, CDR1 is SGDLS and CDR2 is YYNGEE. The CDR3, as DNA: TGTGCCAGCAGCGTAGGGTCAGGGAACACTGAAGCTTTCTTT. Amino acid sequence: CASSVGSGNTEAFF.

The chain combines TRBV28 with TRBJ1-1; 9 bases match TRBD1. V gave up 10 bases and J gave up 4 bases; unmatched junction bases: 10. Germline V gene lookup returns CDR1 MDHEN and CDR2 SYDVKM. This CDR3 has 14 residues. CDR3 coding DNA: TGTGCCACCCAGGGACAGGGAACAGGCACTGAAGCTTTCTTT. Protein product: CATQGQGTGTEAFF.

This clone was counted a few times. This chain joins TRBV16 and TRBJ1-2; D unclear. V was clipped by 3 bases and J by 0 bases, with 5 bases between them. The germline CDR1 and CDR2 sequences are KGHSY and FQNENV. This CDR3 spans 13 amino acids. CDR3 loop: CASSHSANYGYTF. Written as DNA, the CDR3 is TGTGCCAGCAGCCACTCAGCTAACTATGGCTACACCTTC.

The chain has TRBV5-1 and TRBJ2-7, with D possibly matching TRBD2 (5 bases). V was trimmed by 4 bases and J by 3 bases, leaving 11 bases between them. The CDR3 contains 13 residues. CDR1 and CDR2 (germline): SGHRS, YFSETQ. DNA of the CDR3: TGCGCCAGCAGCCGGGGATACAACTACGAGCAGTACTTC. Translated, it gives CASSRGYNYEQYF.

CDR3 bases: TGCGCCAGCAGCCTCAGGGGGGATAGGACCTACAATGAGCAGTTCTTC. This encodes CASSLRGDRTYNEQFF. This chain uses TRBV5-1 with TRBJ2-1; a possible D gene is TRBD1 (7 bases). V was clipped by 4 bases and J by 2 bases, with 16 bases between them. The CDR3 covers 16 residues. Germline values: CDR1 SGHRS, CDR2 YFSETQ.

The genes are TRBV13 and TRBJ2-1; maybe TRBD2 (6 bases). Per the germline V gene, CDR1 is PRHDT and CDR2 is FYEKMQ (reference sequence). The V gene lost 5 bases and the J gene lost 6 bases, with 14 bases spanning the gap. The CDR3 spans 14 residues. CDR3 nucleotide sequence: TGTGCCAGCAGCCTGGGACTGACAGTCAATGAGCAGTTCTTC. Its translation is CASSLGLTVNEQFF.

CDR3 sequence (DNA): TGTGCCAGCAGCACCCAGACAGGGGCCTACGAGCAGTACTTC. It is translated as CASSTQTGAYEQYF. V is TRBV7-2 and J is TRBJ2-7; 8 nucleotides match TRBD1. CDR3 length equals 14 residues. Germline-derived CDR1 and CDR2 are SGHTA and FQGNSA. The junction had 5 bases not matched to a gene; V was cut back by 5 bases and J by 2 bases.

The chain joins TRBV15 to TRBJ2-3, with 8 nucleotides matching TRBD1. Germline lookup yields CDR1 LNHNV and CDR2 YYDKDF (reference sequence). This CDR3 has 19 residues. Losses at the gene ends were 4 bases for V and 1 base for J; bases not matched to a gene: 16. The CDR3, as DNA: TGTGCCACCAGCATTCTCACTCACCGGGACAGGAAAGGCACAGATACGCAGTATTTT. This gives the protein CATSILTHRDRKGTDTQYF.

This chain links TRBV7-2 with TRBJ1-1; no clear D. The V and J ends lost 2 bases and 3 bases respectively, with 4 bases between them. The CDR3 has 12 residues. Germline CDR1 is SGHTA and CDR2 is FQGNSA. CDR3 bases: TGTGCCAGCAGCTTACGGTACACTGAAGCTTTCTTT. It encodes CASSLRYTEAFF.

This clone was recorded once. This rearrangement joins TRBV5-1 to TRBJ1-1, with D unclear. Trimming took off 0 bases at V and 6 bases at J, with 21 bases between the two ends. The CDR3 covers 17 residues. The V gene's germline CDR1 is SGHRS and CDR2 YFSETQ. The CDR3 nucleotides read TGCGCCAGCAGCTTGGAATCTTTAGCGGCAGGTGAATCTGAAGCTTTCTTT. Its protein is CASSLESLAAGESEAFF. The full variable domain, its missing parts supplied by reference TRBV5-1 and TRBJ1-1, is KAGVTQTPRYLIKTRGQQVTLSCSPISGHRSVSWYQQTPGQGLQFLFEYFSETQRNKGNFPGRFSGRQFSNSRSEMNVSTLELGDSALYLCASSLESLAAGESEAFFGQGTRLTVV.

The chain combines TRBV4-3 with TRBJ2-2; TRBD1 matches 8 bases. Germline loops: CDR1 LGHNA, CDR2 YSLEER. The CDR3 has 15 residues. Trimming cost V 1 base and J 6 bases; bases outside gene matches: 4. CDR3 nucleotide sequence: TGCGCCAGCAGCCAAGCGGACAGGGTGGCCGGGGAGCTGTTTTTT. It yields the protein CASSQADRVAGELFF.